This T cell receptor beta chain comes out of a study of shared clonotypes between healthy human individuals. As to this clone: The antigen is undetermined.

This CDR3 contains 15 residues. Germline CDR1 reads MNHNS; CDR2 reads SASEGT. Trimming removed 6 bases from V and 1 base from J, with 15 bases in between. The study, taken as a whole, reports: Enrolling few donors narrowed the genetic and exposure-history diversity that was represented.

On sorted subsets, replicate PCRs used about 180 ng DNA, or about 33,000 T cell genomes. Libraries were prepared by immunoSEQ multiplex PCR; TCRdb keeps only in-frame clonotypes and omits some of them. The table lists roughly 1.4 million clones, 98% of them singletons. This rearrangement joins TRBV6-1 to TRBJ1-1; D is undetermined. The source is a man in his thirties or forties in good health. Sequenced input: naive CD4+ T cells sorted from blood. Sample subset: CD45RA+ positively selected. The CDR3 loop reads CASRHWSAPNTEAFF. As DNA, the CDR3 is TGTGCCAGCAGACACTGGTCAGCTCCGAACACTGAAGCTTTCTTT.